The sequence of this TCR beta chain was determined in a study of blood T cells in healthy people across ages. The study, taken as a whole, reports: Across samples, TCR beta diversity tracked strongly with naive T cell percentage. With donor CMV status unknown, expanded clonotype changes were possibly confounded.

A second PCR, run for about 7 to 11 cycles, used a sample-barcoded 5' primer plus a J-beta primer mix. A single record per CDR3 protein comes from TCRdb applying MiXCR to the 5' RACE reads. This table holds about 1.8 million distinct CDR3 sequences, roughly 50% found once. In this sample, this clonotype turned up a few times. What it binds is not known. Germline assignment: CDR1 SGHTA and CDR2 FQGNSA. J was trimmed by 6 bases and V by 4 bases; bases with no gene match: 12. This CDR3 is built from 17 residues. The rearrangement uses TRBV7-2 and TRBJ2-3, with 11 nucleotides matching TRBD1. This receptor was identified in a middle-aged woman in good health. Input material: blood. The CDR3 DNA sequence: TGTGCCAGCAGCTCCCCCCCGGGTGGGACAGGGGGGGATACGCAGTATTTT. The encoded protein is CASSSPPGGTGGDTQYF.